Shown below are 17 T cell receptor beta chains from a single sample sequenced in a study of identical twins. TCRdb reanalysed the 5' RACE reads using MiXCR and keeps one entry per CDR3 protein. Of about 210,000 distinct CDR3 sequences in the sample, roughly 9.4% were seen once. Sequencing was carried out using memory (CD45RO+) T cells sorted from blood. The receptors here all came from a woman aged 18-30 years in good health.

The chain is built from TRBV12-3 or TRBV12-4 and TRBJ2-3; D is uncertain. V lost 8 bases and J lost 1, with 10 bases in between. The CDR3 loop spans 13 amino acids. CDR3 protein: CASRRWGTDTQYF. The CDR3 DNA follows: TGTGCCAGCCGTAGATGGGGCACAGATACGCAGTATTTT.

There are a few counts of this clonotype. The chain recombines TRBV7-9 with TRBJ2-7, with TRBD2 identical over 8 bases. CDR1 and CDR2 from the germline V gene are SEHNR and FQNEAQ (reference sequence). The CDR3 totals 15 residues. Unmatched junction bases numbered 6, after V lost 3 bases and J lost 2 bases. CDR3 in DNA: TGTGCCAGCAGCTTTGAGCGGGGGCCTACCTACGAGCAGTACTTC. Protein product: CASSFERGPTYEQYF. The complete variable domain, with remaining parts taken from reference TRBV7-9 and TRBJ2-7, reads DTGVSQNPRHKITKRGQNVTFRCDPISEHNRLYWYRQTLGQGPEFLTYFQNEAQLEKSRLLSDRFSAERPKGSFSTLEIQRTEQGDSAMYLCASSFERGPTYEQYFGPGTRLTVT.

This clonotype has only a few counts. The V and J genes are TRBV19 and TRBJ1-5; possibly TRBD1 for D (5 bases). Per germline, CDR1 LNHDA and CDR2 SQIVND (reference sequence). The CDR3 sequence is 15 residues long. Between the trimmed V and J ends, which lost 5 bases and 2 bases, there was a span of 13 bases. CDR3 sequence: CASSGGGSGNQPQHF. The DNA of the CDR3 is TGTGCCAGTAGTGGTGGGGGGTCAGGCAATCAGCCCCAGCATTTT.

The chain is built from TRBV30 and TRBJ2-5, with TRBD1 matching over 8 bases. The germline gives CDR1 GTSNPN, CDR2 SVGIG (reference sequence). V shed 4 bases, J shed 7 bases, and the junction held 5 bases outside the gene matches. The CDR3 runs to 12 residues. The CDR3 spells CAWTGGGPTQYF. For the CDR3, the DNA is TGTGCCTGGACAGGGGGCGGCCCGACCCAGTACTTC.

This clonotype has only a few counts. V gene TRBV20-1 combines with J gene TRBJ1-4; D is uncertain. The CDR3 runs to 13 residues. V lost 3 bases to trimming and J lost 4 bases, with 9 bases between them. The germline V gene has CDR1 DFQATT and CDR2 SNEGSKA (reference sequence). The CDR3 DNA reads TGCAGTGCTAGTAAGCCCGGTAATGAAAAACTGTTTTTT. It encodes CSASKPGNEKLFF.

This chain uses TRBV20-1 with TRBJ1-2; 7 bases fit TRBD1. The trim removed 5 bases at V and 2 bases at J, leaving 8 bases unmatched. Germline loops: CDR1 DFQATT, CDR2 SNEGSKA (reference sequence). The CDR3 length is 14 residues. CDR3: CSAAPGTANYGYTF. The CDR3 nucleotides read TGCAGTGCTGCCCCCGGGACAGCAAACTATGGCTACACCTTC.

The J gene is TRBJ1-1, the V gene TRBV5-1, with D perhaps matching TRBD1 (5 bases). V was shortened by 0 bases and J by 1 base, with 10 bases between the two germline ends. This CDR3 has 15 amino acids. Germline values: CDR1 SGHRS, CDR2 YFSETQ. CDR3 sequence: CASSLAAGTNTEAFF. DNA of the CDR3: TGCGCCAGCAGCTTGGCGGCAGGGACGAACACTGAAGCTTTCTTT.

This clonotype turned up a few times. CDR3 loop: CASSFYRDRGGELFF. The CDR3 region has the DNA TGTGCCAGCAGTTTCTACAGGGACCGAGGCGGGGAGCTGTTTTTT. V usage is TRBV27 and J usage is TRBJ2-2; a weak D match, TRBD1 (6 bases). The CDR3 loop spans 15 amino acids. Deletions cut 3 bases from V and 7 bases from J, with 15 bases between. The germline gives CDR1 MNHEY, CDR2 SMNVEV (reference sequence).

Notes on this clonotype: A clone one base away is much larger, so this may be a read error. The chain uses TRBV3-1 and TRBJ2-7; 10 bases are a match to TRBD2. Germline CDR1 LGHDT, CDR2 YNNKEL (reference sequence). CDR3 length: 17 residues. V shed 0 bases, J shed 1 base, and the junction held 6 bases outside the gene matches. For the CDR3, the DNA is TGTGCCAGCAGCCAAGATCCTAGCGGGAGTAGATCCTACGAGCAGTACTTC. Translation gives CASSQDPSGSRSYEQYF.

This chain's CDR3 is CASSYGVLQGNEQYF. CDR3 in DNA: TGTGCCAGCAGTTATGGCGTTCTTCAGGGGAACGAGCAGTACTTC. The chain recombines TRBV6-5 with TRBJ2-7, with a weak D call TRBD1 (6 bases). This CDR3 is built from 15 residues. Looked up from germline, CDR1 is MNHEY and CDR2 is SVGAGI. V lost 3 bases and J lost 5, with 17 bases in between.

Only a few counts were recorded for this clonotype. This chain joins TRBV6-5 and TRBJ1-4; TRBD1 aligns across 7 bases. This CDR3 contains 14 residues. The trim removed 4 bases at V and 5 bases at J, leaving 4 bases unmatched. CDR1 is MNHEY and CDR2 is SVGAGI in the germline V gene. CDR3 sequence reads: CASSFTGANEKLFF. DNA of the CDR3: TGTGCCAGCAGTTTTACAGGGGCGAATGAAAAACTGTTTTTT.

This clonotype was detected ten times or more. The chain joins TRBV5-1 to TRBJ2-5; the D gene is possibly TRBD1 (6 bases). Germline loops: CDR1 SGHRS, CDR2 YFSETQ. The CDR3 contains 14 residues. V was pared by 2 bases and J by 1 base, with 9 bases between. CDR3 sequence: CASSLRTAQETQYF. The CDR3 DNA follows: TGCGCCAGCAGCTTACGGACAGCCCAAGAGACCCAGTACTTC.

The chain is built from TRBV5-5 and TRBJ2-1, with 7 positions matching TRBD1. Germline CDR1 is SGHKS and CDR2 is YYEKEE (reference sequence). V trimming: 3 bases; J trimming: 5 bases; junction bases outside the gene matches: 5. This CDR3 is 14 amino acids long. The CDR3 bases are TGTGCCAGCAGCTCCCGGGACAGTCACAATGAGCAGTTCTTC. It is translated as CASSSRDSHNEQFF.

This clonotype was seen at least ten times. The rearrangement uses TRBV6-5 and TRBJ1-6; no firm D call. CDR3 size: 15 residues. From germline, CDR1 is MNHEY and CDR2 SVGAGI. V was cut by 0 bases and J by 7 bases, with 10 bases left in between. The CDR3 DNA follows: TGTGCCAGCAGTTACTCGATTACAGTCAATTCACCCCTCCACTTT. Translating it yields CASSYSITVNSPLHF.

This sequence joins TRBV20-1 and TRBJ1-4; 11 nucleotides agree with TRBD1. Germline CDR1 is DFQATT and CDR2 is SNEGSKA (reference sequence). V shed 5 bases and J 7 bases; nucleotides not matched to a gene: 6. CDR3 length: 14 amino acids. CDR3 region: CSAGQGAGGEKLFF. Here the CDR3 DNA reads TGCAGTGCTGGACAGGGGGCGGGCGGTGAAAAACTGTTTTTT.

This clonotype was recorded a few times. This chain joins TRBV7-2 and TRBJ2-2; a possible D gene is TRBD1 (5 bases). V lost 1 base and J 7 bases, leaving 16 bases between the germline ends. In germline, CDR1 is SGHTA, CDR2 FQGNSA. The CDR3 length is 16 residues. CDR3 sequence: CASSLGGASRGGELFF. The CDR3 nucleotides read TGTGCCAGCAGCTTAGGTGGGGCTAGTAGAGGCGGGGAGCTGTTTTTT.

The chain couples TRBV24-1 to TRBJ2-2; D is ambiguous. Germline V gene lookup returns CDR1 KGHDR and CDR2 SFDVKD. The V gene lost 2 bases and the J gene lost 5 bases, with 2 bases spanning the gap. This CDR3 region has 12 residues. The CDR3: CATSDSTGELFF. CDR3 DNA: TGTGCCACCAGTGATTCTACCGGGGAGCTGTTTTTT.